This TCR beta chain was documented in a study of cytomegalovirus exposure and HLA in healthy donors. Study-wide findings and caveats: Roughly uniform sequencing depth across donors was assumed, possibly incorrectly. Donors belonging to an Asian-associated ancestry cluster reportedly showed fewer N-insertions in productive TCRs than the roughly 700-donor mean, according to what a later analysis found.

The CDR3 has 18 amino acids. In germline, CDR1 is LGHNA, CDR2 YSLEER. The V gene lost 1 base and the J gene lost 1 base, with 17 bases spanning the gap. This PCR relied on a set of 60 Vbeta primers and 13 Jbeta primers. The assay was immunoSEQ multiplex PCR, and TCRdb's table has in-frame clones only and misses some. The table has under 200,000 clones, roughly 87% seen once. Concerning this clone itself: Its antigen is unknown.

The chain has TRBV4-3 and TRBJ2-1; perhaps TRBD1 as D (7 bases). This clonotype was sampled from a woman aged 25 to 45 in good health and CMV-seronegative. The sample consisted of PBMCs. The CDR3 loop reads CASSQGDSGRRSYNEQFF. Here the CDR3 DNA reads TGCGCCAGCAGCCAAGGGGACAGTGGGAGGAGGTCCTACAATGAGCAGTTCTTC.